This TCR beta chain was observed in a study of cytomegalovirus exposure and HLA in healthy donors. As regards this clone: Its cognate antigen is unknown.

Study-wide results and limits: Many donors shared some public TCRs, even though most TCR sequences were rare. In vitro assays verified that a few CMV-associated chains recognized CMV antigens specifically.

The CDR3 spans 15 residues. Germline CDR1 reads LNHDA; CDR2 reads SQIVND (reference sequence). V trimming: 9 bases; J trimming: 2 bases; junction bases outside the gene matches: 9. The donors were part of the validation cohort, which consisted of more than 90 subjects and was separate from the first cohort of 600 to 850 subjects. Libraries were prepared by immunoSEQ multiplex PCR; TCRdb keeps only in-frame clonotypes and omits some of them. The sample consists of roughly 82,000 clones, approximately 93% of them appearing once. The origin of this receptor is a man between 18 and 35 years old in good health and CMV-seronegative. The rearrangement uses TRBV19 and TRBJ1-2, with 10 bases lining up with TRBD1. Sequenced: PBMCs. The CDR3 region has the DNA TGTGCCAGCACACCACCGGGACAGGGGAACTATGGCTACACCTTC. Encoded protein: CASTPPGQGNYGYTF.